These 4 T cell receptor beta chains came from one sample sequenced in a study of T-cell reconstitution after alpha-beta-depleted transplantation in children. Unique molecular identifiers were incorporated during preparation of the TCRbeta library. TCRdb re-called the PCR reads with MiXCR, one entry per CDR3 protein. Of about 420,000 distinct CDR3 sequences listed, around 15% are singletons. Sequenced here: PBMCs, mostly from graft donor cells, sampled 360 days after TCRalphabeta/CD19-depleted stem cell transplant. Every receptor here comes from a boy under two years old who had a stem cell transplant for Wiskott-Aldrich syndrome, so the T cells may come from the graft donor.

This rearrangement joins TRBV20-1 to TRBJ1-1; perhaps TRBD1 as D (6 bases). V lost 0 bases and J 0 bases, leaving 11 bases between the germline ends. Germline CDR1 and CDR2: DFQATT and SNEGSKA (reference sequence). The CDR3 contains 15 residues. The CDR3 DNA follows: TGCAGTGCTAGAGACCCCGGGACACTGAACACTGAAGCTTTCTTT. Translated, it gives CSARDPGTLNTEAFF.

V and J are TRBV5-1 and TRBJ2-7; TRBD2 might be the D (6 bases). This CDR3 comprises 15 residues. The germline V and J ends were trimmed by 3 bases and 6 bases, with 19 bases remaining between them. From germline, CDR1 is SGHRS and CDR2 YFSETQ. CDR3 in DNA: TGCGCCAGCAGCTCCGGGACTCCTTATGGTGGCGAGCAGTACTTC. The encoded protein is CASSSGTPYGGEQYF.

This clonotype was found a few times. The chain couples TRBV12-3 or TRBV12-4 to TRBJ2-7, with TRBD2 matching 11 bases. The CDR3 consists of 16 residues. J was trimmed by 7 bases and V by 2 bases; bases with no gene match: 10. CDR3 DNA: TGTGCCAGCAGTTTATCTAGCGGGAGGTCCCCTGGGGAGCAGTACTTC. Its protein is CASSLSSGRSPGEQYF.

This CDR3 is CASSLSDRDTDTQYF. In nucleotides, the CDR3 is TGTGCCAGCAGCCTCTCGGACAGGGACACAGATACGCAGTATTTT. The chain recombines TRBV3-1 with TRBJ2-3, with 8 bases that match TRBD1. J lost 2 bases, V lost 4 bases, and 5 bases had no gene match. The CDR3 sequence is 15 residues long. Germline V CDR1 and CDR2: LGHDT, YNNKEL (reference sequence).